The clone carrying this T cell receptor (beta chain) has a count of ten or more. Its antigen is not known. The data were obtained in a study of regulatory T cells in long-lasting Graves disease. Looking at the study overall: Over-5-year antithyroid drug use with positive TSH receptor antibodies defined persistent Graves' disease in the study. Broader study findings: Those with persistent disease had in common more public clonotypes (about 3,000) than new patients (about 900). TCR diversity was lower in persistent Graves' patients (versus newly diagnosed ones).

The authors built TCR beta libraries using iRepertoire HTBI primers and Arm-PCR of CDR3 regions. TCRdb fed the multiplex PCR reads into MiXCR, producing one record per CDR3 protein. The repertoire holds about 470,000 distinct CDR3 sequences, with under 25% as singletons. Germline CDR1 and CDR2: SGHVS and FQNEAQ. V lost 10 bases and J 5 bases, leaving 14 bases between the germline ends. The CDR3 consists of 13 residues. As to time point: persistent/refractory GD, antithyroid drugs over 5 years with positive TRAb. Scientists built the TCR library using RNA that was extracted from PBMCs. The guidelines of the American Thyroid Association were the basis for diagnosing Graves' disease.

Sequencing used peripheral blood mononuclear cells (PBMCs), obtained when the disease was refractory, from a patient treated with antithyroid drugs. The chain combines TRBV7-8 with TRBJ2-2; a weak D match, TRBD1 (5 bases). The receptor was derived from a female donor with Graves disease. CDR3 protein: CAMDKAGTGELFF. The CDR3 DNA sequence: TGTGCCATGGACAAAGCTGGGACCGGGGAGCTGTTTTTT.